This paragraph reports one T cell receptor beta chain. Antigen unknown. Germline loops: CDR1 SQVTM, CDR2 ANQGSEA. The CDR3 has 12 residues. The V gene lost 5 bases and the J gene lost 4 bases, with 9 bases spanning the gap. The sample comes from a study of blood T cells in healthy people across ages. Broader study findings: Older age went with lower TCR beta diversity per million T cells, in a roughly linear way.

With a J-beta primer mix and a sample-barcoded 5' primer, a second PCR ran about 7 to 11 cycles. Using its own MiXCR run on the 5' RACE reads, TCRdb lists one record per CDR3 protein. The repertoire holds around 850,000 distinct CDR3 sequences, under 40% seen once, with roughly 13% in the top ten. The sample was blood. This rearrangement joins TRBV29-1 to TRBJ1-3; D is undetermined. The TCR sequence derives from a man aged 18 to 29 in good health. The DNA for the CDR3 is TGCAGCGTTAGGTCTTCGGGAAACACCATATATTTT. Residues: CSVRSSGNTIYF. Full variable domain (remainder filled in from reference TRBV29-1 and TRBJ1-3): SAVISQKPSRDICQRGTSLTIQCQVDSQVTMMFWYRQQPGQSLTLIATANQGSEATYESGFVIDKFPISRPNLTFSTLTVSNMSPEDSSIYLCSVRSSGNTIYFGEGSWLTVV.